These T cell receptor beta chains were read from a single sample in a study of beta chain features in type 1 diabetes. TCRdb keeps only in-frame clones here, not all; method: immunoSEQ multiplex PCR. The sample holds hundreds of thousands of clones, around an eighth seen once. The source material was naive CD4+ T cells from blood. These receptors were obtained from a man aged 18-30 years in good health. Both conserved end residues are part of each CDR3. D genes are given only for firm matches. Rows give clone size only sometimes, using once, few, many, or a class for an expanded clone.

CAMVAGGPIVNEQFF,TGTGCCATGGTCGCGGGGGGGCCTATCGTCAATGAGCAGTTCTTC,TRBJ2-1,15,TRBD2,few,TRBV5-4
CASSLLTGKGGDEQFF,TGCGCCAGCAGCTTACTCACAGGGAAAGGGGGGGATGAGCAGTTCTTC,TRBJ2-1,16,NA,few,TRBV5-1
CASSITPFEEQYF,TGTGCCAGTAGTATAACCCCCTTTGAGGAGCAGTACTTC,TRBJ2-7,13,NA,NA,TRBV19
CASSLKEGGNSPLHF,TGTGCCAGCAGTTTAAAAGAGGGTGGGAATTCACCCCTCCACTTT,TRBJ1-6,15,NA,NA,TRBV27
CASTGTGYTGELFF,TGTGCCAGCACGGGGACAGGGTACACCGGGGAGCTGTTTTTT,TRBJ2-2,14,TRBD1,few,TRBV28
CASSLGWGEQKYF,TGCGCCAGCAGCTTGGGTTGGGGAGAACAGAAGTACTTC,TRBJ2-7,13,NA,few,TRBV5-1
CATSQGVVFTEAFF,TGTGCCACCTCACAGGGAGTCGTTTTCACTGAAGCTTTCTTT,TRBJ1-1,14,NA,NA,TRBV6-1
CASTSPGTGGQGYTF,TGTGCCAGCACCTCGCCCGGGACAGGGGGCCAGGGCTACACCTTC,TRBJ1-2,15,TRBD1,few,TRBV25-1
CASSFVAGPSFYEQYF,TGTGCCAGCAGCTTTGTAGCAGGGCCAAGCTTCTACGAGCAGTACTTC,TRBJ2-7,16,NA,NA,TRBV7-6
CASSLPGGGNTIYF,TGTGCCAGCAGCTTACCAGGAGGTGGAAACACCATATATTTT,TRBJ1-3,14,NA,few,TRBV5-4
CASSDGPQGYEQYF,TGTGCCAGCAGCGACGGACCACAGGGTTACGAGCAGTACTTC,TRBJ2-7,14,NA,few,TRBV9
CASSIRTSGSLGTDTQYF,TGTGCCAGTAGTATCCGGACTAGCGGGAGCCTTGGCACAGATACGCAGTATTTT,TRBJ2-3,18,TRBD2,few,TRBV19
CASSQFPGVGEQYF,TGTGCCAGCAGCCAATTTCCAGGGGTTGGCGAGCAGTACTTC,TRBJ2-7,14,NA,NA,TRBV14
CASSYSLANEQFF,TGTGCCAGCAGTTACTCATTAGCAAATGAGCAGTTCTTC,TRBJ2-1,13,NA,NA,TRBV6-5
CASSFGLAGENNEQFF,TGTGCCAGCAGCTTCGGACTAGCGGGAGAAAACAATGAGCAGTTCTTC,TRBJ2-1,16,TRBD2,few,TRBV7-3
CASSAPHSRGKTDTQYF,TGTGCCAGCAGCGCCCCTCACTCCCGGGGAAAGACAGATACGCAGTATTTT,TRBJ2-3,17,NA,NA,TRBV7-6
CAWTTIEVMGYTF,TGTGCCTGGACGACTATTGAGGTGATGGGCTACACCTTC,TRBJ1-2,13,NA,NA,TRBV30
CASSQDSAEGGEQFF,TGCGCCAGCAGCCAAGATAGTGCGGAGGGAGGTGAGCAGTTCTTC,TRBJ2-1,15,NA,NA,TRBV4-3
CASSPKGDRAGNIQYF,TGTGCCAGCAGCCCCAAAGGGGACAGGGCGGGAAACATTCAGTACTTC,TRBJ2-4,16,TRBD1,NA,TRBV7-2
CASSFTGASEQYF,TGTGCCAGCAGCTTTACAGGGGCTAGCGAGCAGTACTTC,TRBJ2-7,13,TRBD1,NA,TRBV5-4